A selection of T cell receptor beta chains follows, all from one sample in a study of response to subunit inactivated influenza vaccine. TCRdb independently ran MiXCR on the RT-PCR reads; one entry per CDR3 protein. The data hold 650,000 to 800,000 distinct CDR3 sequences, with roughly 18% observed a single time. Sequenced material: PBMCs from blood, taken 5 days after vaccination. The receptors derive from a man between 50 and 59 years old who received an inactivated influenza vaccine. The CDR3 runs from the conserved cysteine through the conserved F or W. The order of the fields is CDR3 protein, J gene, V gene, D gene. The D gene is left open where the match is weak.

CDR3 protein: CSPPGQGISEQFF
J gene: TRBJ2-1
V gene: TRBV20-1
D gene: TRBD1

CDR3 protein: CASSVEEGTGELFF
J gene: TRBJ2-2
V gene: TRBV9
D gene: -

CDR3 protein: CASSWVSGELFF
J gene: TRBJ2-2
V gene: TRBV5-6
D gene: -

CDR3 protein: CASSSKQGAGYEQYF
J gene: TRBJ2-7
V gene: TRBV5-1
D gene: TRBD1

CDR3 protein: CASSQPRTGTSTEAFF
J gene: TRBJ1-1
V gene: TRBV3-1
D gene: TRBD1

CDR3 protein: CSAKDSGSEKLFF
J gene: TRBJ1-4
V gene: TRBV29-1
D gene: -

CDR3 protein: CASSFSWDGDQPQHF
J gene: TRBJ1-5
V gene: TRBV6-5
D gene: -

CDR3 protein: CASSLWGKRETQYF
J gene: TRBJ2-5
V gene: TRBV12-3/TRBV12-4
D gene: -

CDR3 protein: CASSLRGWGDIQYF
J gene: TRBJ2-4
V gene: TRBV7-2
D gene: -

CDR3 protein: CASSDGGPCSYNEQFF
J gene: TRBJ2-1
V gene: TRBV23-1
D gene: -

CDR3 protein: CASSFGVIMNTEAFF
J gene: TRBJ1-1
V gene: TRBV12-3/TRBV12-4
D gene: -

CDR3 protein: CAAAAQETQYF
J gene: TRBJ2-5
V gene: TRBV10-2
D gene: -

CDR3 protein: CASSPGLAGTEQFF
J gene: TRBJ2-1
V gene: TRBV7-2
D gene: TRBD2

CDR3 protein: CASSPFSGGADSTQYF
J gene: TRBJ2-3
V gene: TRBV4-3
D gene: TRBD2

CDR3 protein: CASSPNSAETQYF
J gene: TRBJ2-5
V gene: TRBV4-3
D gene: -

CDR3 protein: CAIRPSGQGTTEAFF
J gene: TRBJ1-1
V gene: TRBV10-3
D gene: TRBD1

CDR3 protein: CAISETRTPSYEQYF
J gene: TRBJ2-7
V gene: TRBV10-3
D gene: -

CDR3 protein: CASSLGGEYNEQFF
J gene: TRBJ2-1
V gene: TRBV5-5
D gene: TRBD1

CDR3 protein: CASRGEGGTDTQYF
J gene: TRBJ2-3
V gene: TRBV11-2
D gene: -

CDR3 protein: CASSLAFEQFF
J gene: TRBJ2-1
V gene: TRBV5-1
D gene: -

CDR3 protein: CASSQGLHTGELFF
J gene: TRBJ2-2
V gene: TRBV5-1
D gene: -

CDR3 protein: CASTLGASAYNEQFF
J gene: TRBJ2-1
V gene: TRBV7-9
D gene: -

CDR3 protein: CSVEDEDLKLETQYF
J gene: TRBJ2-5
V gene: TRBV29-1
D gene: -

CDR3 protein: CASSPSGRAVEQFF
J gene: TRBJ2-1
V gene: TRBV12-3/TRBV12-4
D gene: TRBD2

CDR3 protein: CSVYGGGLTDTQYF
J gene: TRBJ2-3
V gene: TRBV20-1
D gene: -

CDR3 protein: CATSRVRETQYF
J gene: TRBJ2-5
V gene: TRBV15
D gene: -

CDR3 protein: CASRDQHF
J gene: -
V gene: TRBV6-4
D gene: -

CDR3 protein: CASRKQGNTIYF
J gene: TRBJ1-3
V gene: TRBV12-3/TRBV12-4
D gene: -

CDR3 protein: CASSASKVFITDTQYF
J gene: TRBJ2-3
V gene: TRBV11-2
D gene: -

CDR3 protein: CASSSTGDNYEKLFF
J gene: TRBJ1-4
V gene: TRBV7-2
D gene: TRBD1

CDR3 protein: CASSFDRTNEKLFF
J gene: TRBJ1-4
V gene: TRBV12-3/TRBV12-4
D gene: -

CDR3 protein: CASSEARGAAETQYF
J gene: TRBJ2-5
V gene: TRBV2
D gene: -

CDR3 protein: CSARIRGEKLFF
J gene: TRBJ1-4
V gene: TRBV20-1
D gene: -

CDR3 protein: CASSRRGLGNTIYF
J gene: TRBJ1-3
V gene: TRBV12-3/TRBV12-4
D gene: TRBD1

CDR3 protein: CSVVRVVSAEQETQYF
J gene: TRBJ2-5
V gene: TRBV29-1
D gene: -

CDR3 protein: CASSPGNTGEQYF
J gene: TRBJ2-7
V gene: TRBV5-1
D gene: -

CDR3 protein: CASSQQGLAGGYNEQFF
J gene: TRBJ2-1
V gene: TRBV4-3
D gene: TRBD2